These T cell receptor beta chains were read from a single sample in a study of T cell changes during pregnancy in multiple sclerosis. Method: immunoSEQ multiplex PCR; TCRdb's copy keeps in-frame clones and lacks some. This table holds some 57,000 clones, around 93% found once. This specimen was CD4+ T cells from peripheral blood mononuclear cells, taken in the first trimester of pregnancy. The source is a female donor with multiple sclerosis, enrolled in a pregnancy study. Each CDR3 is given with its conserved first and last residue. Fields, in order: D gene, V gene, clone size, J gene, CDR3 protein, CDR3 DNA. A D gene is named only where the DNA matches it firmly. Not every row has a clone size; where given, it reads once, few, many or a size class.

TRBD1	TRBV6-5	-	TRBJ2-3	CASRHGTGADTQYF	TGTGCCAGCCGCCACGGGACAGGAGCAGATACGCAGTATTTT
-	TRBV5-6	-	TRBJ1-1	CASRRAGGNTEAFF	TGTGCCAGCAGGCGGGCGGGGGGCAACACTGAAGCTTTCTTT
-	TRBV7-2	once	TRBJ1-1	CASSHPWSTEAFF	TGTGCCAGCAGCCACCCCTGGAGCACTGAAGCTTTCTTT
-	TRBV19	-	TRBJ2-2	CASSWLRAQELFF	TGTGCCAGTAGTTGGCTCAGGGCTCAAGAGCTGTTTTTT
TRBD1	TRBV30	-	TRBJ2-5	CAWSGDRGKEETQYF	TGTGCCTGGAGTGGTGACAGGGGGAAAGAAGAGACCCAGTACTTC
TRBD1	TRBV4-1	-	TRBJ2-3	CASSKRQGATDTQYF	TGCGCCAGCAGCAAAAGACAGGGGGCCACAGATACGCAGTATTTT
-	TRBV19	few	TRBJ1-6	CASSIVRRVEPLHF	TGTGCCAGTAGTATAGTTCGCAGGGTGGAACCCCTCCACTTT
-	TRBV5-8	-	TRBJ1-1	CASSSLGLAFF	TGTGCCAGCAGCTCACTAGGCTTGGCTTTCTTT
TRBD1	TRBV5-1	-	TRBJ2-3	CASSTQQGSADTQYF	TGCGCCAGCAGCACACAACAGGGGTCGGCAGATACGCAGTATTTT
-	TRBV5-4	-	TRBJ1-1	CASSYGQRNMNTEAFF	TGTGCCAGCAGTTATGGACAGCGGAACATGAACACTGAAGCTTTCTTT
TRBD1	TRBV28	-	TRBJ1-6	CASSFLMRQGWVLSSPLHF	TGTGCCAGCAGTTTCCTTATGAGACAGGGGTGGGTTTTATCCTCACCCCTCCACTTT
-	TRBV5-6	-	TRBJ1-4	CASSLFQGEKLFF	TGTGCCAGCAGCTTGTTTCAGGGTGAAAAACTGTTTTTT
TRBD2	TRBV2	-	TRBJ2-1	CASSLAGGSYNEQFF	TGTGCCAGCAGTCTAGCGGGGGGTTCCTACAATGAGCAGTTCTTC
-	TRBV29-1	-	TRBJ2-7	CSVARDGYEQYF	TGCAGCGTTGCCAGGGATGGCTACGAGCAGTACTTC
-	TRBV19	-	TRBJ1-4	CASSIEGGEKLFF	TGTGCCAGTAGTATAGAGGGAGGCGAAAAACTGTTTTTT
-	TRBV4-3	-	TRBJ1-5	CASSQTQRQPQHF	TGCGCCAGCAGCCAAACCCAGAGGCAGCCCCAGCATTTT
-	TRBV5-4	-	TRBJ2-3	CASSQDRGTDTQYF	TGTGCCAGCAGCCAGGACAGAGGCACAGATACGCAGTATTTT
-	TRBV2	-	TRBJ1-1	CASRLDRRDTEAFF	TGTGCCAGCCGACTCGACAGACGCGACACTGAAGCTTTCTTT
TRBD1	TRBV7-9	once	TRBJ1-2	CASSPGQGYGYTF	TGTGCCAGCAGCCCCGGACAGGGATATGGCTACACCTTC
TRBD1	TRBV6-5	-	TRBJ2-1	CASSIGTGEDEQFF	TGTGCCAGCAGTATCGGGACAGGGGAGGATGAGCAGTTCTTC
TRBD1	TRBV5-5	-	TRBJ1-3	CASSLRTGQISGNTIYF	TGTGCCAGCAGCCTAAGGACAGGGCAAATCTCTGGAAACACCATATATTTT
TRBD1	TRBV30	-	TRBJ1-2	CALQGQTSRGYTF	TGTGCCTTGCAGGGACAGACAAGCAGAGGCTACACCTTC